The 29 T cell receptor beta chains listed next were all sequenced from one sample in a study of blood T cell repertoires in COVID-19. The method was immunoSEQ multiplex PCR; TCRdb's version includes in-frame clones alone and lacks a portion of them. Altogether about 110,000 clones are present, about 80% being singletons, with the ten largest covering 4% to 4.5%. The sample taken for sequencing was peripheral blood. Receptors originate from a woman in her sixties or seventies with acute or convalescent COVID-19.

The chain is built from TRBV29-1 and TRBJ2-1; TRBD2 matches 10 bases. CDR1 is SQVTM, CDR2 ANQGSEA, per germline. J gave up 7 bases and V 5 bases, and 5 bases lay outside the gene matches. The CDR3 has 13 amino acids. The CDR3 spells CSVQREGWNEQFF. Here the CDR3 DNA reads TGCAGCGTTCAGCGGGAGGGTTGGAATGAGCAGTTCTTC.

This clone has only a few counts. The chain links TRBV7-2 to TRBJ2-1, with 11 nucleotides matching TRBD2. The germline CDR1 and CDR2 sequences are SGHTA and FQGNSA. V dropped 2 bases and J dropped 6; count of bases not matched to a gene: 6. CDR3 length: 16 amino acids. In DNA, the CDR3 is TGTGCCAGCAGCTTAAATAGCGGGGGGGGCCCCAATGAGCAGTTCTTC. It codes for CASSLNSGGGPNEQFF.

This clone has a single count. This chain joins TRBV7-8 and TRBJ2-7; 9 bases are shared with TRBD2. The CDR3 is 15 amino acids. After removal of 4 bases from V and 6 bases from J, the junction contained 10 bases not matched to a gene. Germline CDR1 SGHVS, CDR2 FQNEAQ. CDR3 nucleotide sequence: TGTGCCAGCAGCTCCCCGGGAGTGCGGGAGGGCGAGCAGTACTTC. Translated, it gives CASSSPGVREGEQYF.

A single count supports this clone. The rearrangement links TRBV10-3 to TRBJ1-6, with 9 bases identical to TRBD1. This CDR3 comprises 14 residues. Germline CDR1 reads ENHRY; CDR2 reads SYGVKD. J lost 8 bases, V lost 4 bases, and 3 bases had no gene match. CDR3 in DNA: TGTGCCATCAGTGTAGGACAGGGGTATTCACCCCTCCACTTT. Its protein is CAISVGQGYSPLHF.

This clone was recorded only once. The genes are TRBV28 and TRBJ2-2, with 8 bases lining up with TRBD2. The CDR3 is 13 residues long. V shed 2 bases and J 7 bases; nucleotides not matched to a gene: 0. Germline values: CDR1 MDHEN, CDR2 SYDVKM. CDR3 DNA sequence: TGTGCCAGCAGTTTAGGGACTAGCGGGGAGCTGTTTTTT. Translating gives CASSLGTSGELFF.

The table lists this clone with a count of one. The CDR3 DNA reads as TGTGCCAGCAGTTACTCGTGGACCGACAGTCAGCCCCAGCATTTT. It translates to CASSYSWTDSQPQHF. J is TRBJ1-5 and V is TRBV6-2 or TRBV6-3; possible D gene TRBD1, 5 bases. V dropped 0 bases and J dropped 6 bases, with 12 bases sitting between them. The CDR3 spans 15 residues. Per the germline V gene, CDR1 is MNHEY and CDR2 is SVGEGT.

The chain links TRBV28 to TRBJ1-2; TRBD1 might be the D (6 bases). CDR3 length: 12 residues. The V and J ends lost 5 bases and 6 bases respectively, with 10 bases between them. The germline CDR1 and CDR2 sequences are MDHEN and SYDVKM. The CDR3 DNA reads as TGTGCCAGCAGTACAGGGAGCCATGGCTACACCTTC. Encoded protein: CASSTGSHGYTF.

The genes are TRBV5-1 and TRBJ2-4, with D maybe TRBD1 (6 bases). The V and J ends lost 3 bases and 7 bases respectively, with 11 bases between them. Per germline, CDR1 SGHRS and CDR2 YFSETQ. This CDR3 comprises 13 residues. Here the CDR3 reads CASSSGQGNIQYF. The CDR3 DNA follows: TGCGCCAGCAGCTCGGGGCAGGGGAACATTCAGTACTTC. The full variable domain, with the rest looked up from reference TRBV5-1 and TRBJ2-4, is KAGVTQTPRYLIKTRGQQVTLSCSPISGHRSVSWYQQTPGQGLQFLFEYFSETQRNKGNFPGRFSGRQFSNSRSEMNVSTLELGDSALYLCASSSGQGNIQYFGAGTRLSVL.

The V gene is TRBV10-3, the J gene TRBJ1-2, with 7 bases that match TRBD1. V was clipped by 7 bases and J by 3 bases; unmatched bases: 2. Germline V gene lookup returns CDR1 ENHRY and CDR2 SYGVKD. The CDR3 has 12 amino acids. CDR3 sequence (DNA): TGTGCCATCATGACAGGGCACTATGGCTACACCTTC. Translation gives CAIMTGHYGYTF.

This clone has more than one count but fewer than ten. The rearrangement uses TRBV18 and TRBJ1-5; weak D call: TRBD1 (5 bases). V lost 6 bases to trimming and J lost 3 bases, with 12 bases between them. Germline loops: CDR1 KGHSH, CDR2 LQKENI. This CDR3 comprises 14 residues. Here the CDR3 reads CASSPTENNQPQHF. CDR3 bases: TGTGCCAGCTCGCCGACAGAAAACAATCAGCCCCAGCATTTT.

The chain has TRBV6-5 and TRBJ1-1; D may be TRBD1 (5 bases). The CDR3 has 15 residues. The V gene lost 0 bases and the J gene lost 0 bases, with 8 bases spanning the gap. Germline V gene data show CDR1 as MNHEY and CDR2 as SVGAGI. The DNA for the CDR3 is TGTGCCAGCAGTTACTCGCAGGACATGAACACTGAAGCTTTCTTT. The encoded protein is CASSYSQDMNTEAFF.

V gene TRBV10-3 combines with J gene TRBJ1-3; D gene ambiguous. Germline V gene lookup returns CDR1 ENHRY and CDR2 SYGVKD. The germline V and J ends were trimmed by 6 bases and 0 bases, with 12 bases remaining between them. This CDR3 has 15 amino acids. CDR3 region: CAIRNAGSSGNTIYF. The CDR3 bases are TGTGCCATCAGGAATGCAGGTAGCTCTGGAAACACCATATATTTT.

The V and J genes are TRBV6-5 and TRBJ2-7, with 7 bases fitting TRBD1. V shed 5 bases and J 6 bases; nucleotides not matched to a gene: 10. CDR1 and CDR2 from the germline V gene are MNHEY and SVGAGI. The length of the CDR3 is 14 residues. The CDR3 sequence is CASSLSTGRGEQYV. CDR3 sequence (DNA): TGTGCCAGCAGTCTATCGACAGGGCGAGGCGAGCAGTACGTC.

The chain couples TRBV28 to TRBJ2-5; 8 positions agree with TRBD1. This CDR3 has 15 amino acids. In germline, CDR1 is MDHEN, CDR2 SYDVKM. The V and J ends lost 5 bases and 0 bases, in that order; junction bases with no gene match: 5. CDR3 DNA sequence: TGTGCCAGCAGTCTCGCGGGACAGGACCAAGAGACCCAGTACTTC. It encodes CASSLAGQDQETQYF.

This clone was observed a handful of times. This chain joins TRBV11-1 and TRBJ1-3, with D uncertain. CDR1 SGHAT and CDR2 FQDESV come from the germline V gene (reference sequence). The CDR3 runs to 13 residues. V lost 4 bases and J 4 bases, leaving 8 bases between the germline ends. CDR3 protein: CASSSGSGNTIYF. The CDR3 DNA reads TGTGCCAGCAGCTCCGGGTCAGGAAACACCATATATTTT.

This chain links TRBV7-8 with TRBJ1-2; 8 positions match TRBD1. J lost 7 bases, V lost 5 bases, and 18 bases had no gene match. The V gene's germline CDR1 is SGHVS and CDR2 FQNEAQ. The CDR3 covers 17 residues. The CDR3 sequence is CASSPTRAGQGAGGYTF. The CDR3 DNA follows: TGTGCCAGCAGCCCCACTCGAGCAGGGCAGGGGGCTGGTGGCTACACCTTC.

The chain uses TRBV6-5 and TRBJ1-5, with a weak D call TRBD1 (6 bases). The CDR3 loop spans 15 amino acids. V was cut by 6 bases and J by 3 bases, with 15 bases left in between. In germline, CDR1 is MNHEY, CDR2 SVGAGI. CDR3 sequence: CASSPRTATNQPQHF. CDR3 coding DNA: TGTGCCAGCAGCCCCAGGACAGCAACCAATCAGCCCCAGCATTTT.

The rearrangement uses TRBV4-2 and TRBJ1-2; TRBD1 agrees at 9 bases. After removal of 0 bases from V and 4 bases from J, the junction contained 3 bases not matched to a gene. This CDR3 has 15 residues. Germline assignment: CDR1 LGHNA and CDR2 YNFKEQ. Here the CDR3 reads CASSQDTGGRYGYTF. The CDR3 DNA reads TGTGCCAGCAGCCAAGATACAGGGGGCCGCTATGGCTACACCTTC.

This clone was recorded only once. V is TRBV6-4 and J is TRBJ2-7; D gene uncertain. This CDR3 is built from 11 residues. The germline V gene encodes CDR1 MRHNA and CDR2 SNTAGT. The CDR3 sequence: CASTLCPPIGV. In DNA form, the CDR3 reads TGTGCCAGCACCCTTTGTCCTCCTATTGGCGTC.

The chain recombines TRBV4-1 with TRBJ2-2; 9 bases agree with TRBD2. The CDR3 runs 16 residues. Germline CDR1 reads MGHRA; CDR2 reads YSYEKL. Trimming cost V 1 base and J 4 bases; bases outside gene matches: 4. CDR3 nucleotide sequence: TGCGCCAGCAGCCAAGTGGGAGCGGGGGGCACCGGGGAGCTGTTTTTT. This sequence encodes CASSQVGAGGTGELFF.

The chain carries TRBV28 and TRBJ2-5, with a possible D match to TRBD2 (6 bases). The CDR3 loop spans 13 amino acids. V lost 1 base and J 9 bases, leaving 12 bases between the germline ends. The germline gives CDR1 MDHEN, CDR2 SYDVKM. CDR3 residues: CASSLSAGGAQYF. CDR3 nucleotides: TGTGCCAGCAGTTTATCGGCCGGAGGGGCCCAGTACTTC.

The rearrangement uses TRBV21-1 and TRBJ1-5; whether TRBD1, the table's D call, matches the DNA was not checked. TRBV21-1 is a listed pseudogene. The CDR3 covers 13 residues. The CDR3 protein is CASSKGAAQPQHF. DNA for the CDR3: TGTGCCAGCAGCAAGGGGGCGGCTCAGCCCCAGCATTTT.

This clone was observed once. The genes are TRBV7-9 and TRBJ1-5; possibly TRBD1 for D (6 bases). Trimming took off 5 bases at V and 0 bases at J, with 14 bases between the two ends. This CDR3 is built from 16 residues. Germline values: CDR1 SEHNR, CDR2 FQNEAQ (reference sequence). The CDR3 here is CASSRWTANSNQPQHF. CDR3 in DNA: TGTGCCAGCAGCCGATGGACAGCGAATAGCAATCAGCCCCAGCATTTT.

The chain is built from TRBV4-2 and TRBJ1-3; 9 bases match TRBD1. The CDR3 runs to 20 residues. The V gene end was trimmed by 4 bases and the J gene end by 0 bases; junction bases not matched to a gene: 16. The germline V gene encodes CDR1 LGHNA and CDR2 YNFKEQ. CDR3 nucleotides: TGTGCCAGCAGCCCGGGACAGGGTATTGGGTGGCGAAACTCTGGAAACACCATATATTTT. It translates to CASSPGQGIGWRNSGNTIYF.

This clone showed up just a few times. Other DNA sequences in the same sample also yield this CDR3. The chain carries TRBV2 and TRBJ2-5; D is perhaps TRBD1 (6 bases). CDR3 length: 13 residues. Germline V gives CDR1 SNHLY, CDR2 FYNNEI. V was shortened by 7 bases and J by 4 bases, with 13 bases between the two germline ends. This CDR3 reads CASIPGVGETQYF. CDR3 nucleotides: TGTGCCAGCATTCCAGGGGTAGGAGAGACCCAGTACTTC. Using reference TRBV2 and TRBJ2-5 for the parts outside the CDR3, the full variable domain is EPEVTQTPSHQVTQMGQEVILRCVPISNHLYFYWYRQILGQKVEFLVSFYNNEISEKSEIFDDQFSVERPDGSNFTLKIRSTKLEDSAMYFCASIPGVGETQYFGPGTRLLVL.

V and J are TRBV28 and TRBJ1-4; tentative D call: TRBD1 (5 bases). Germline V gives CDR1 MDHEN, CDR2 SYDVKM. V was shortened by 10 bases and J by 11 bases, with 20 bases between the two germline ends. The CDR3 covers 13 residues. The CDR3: CATYAGGVRKLFF. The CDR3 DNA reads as TGTGCCACCTATGCCGGGGGGGTTAGGAAACTGTTTTTT.

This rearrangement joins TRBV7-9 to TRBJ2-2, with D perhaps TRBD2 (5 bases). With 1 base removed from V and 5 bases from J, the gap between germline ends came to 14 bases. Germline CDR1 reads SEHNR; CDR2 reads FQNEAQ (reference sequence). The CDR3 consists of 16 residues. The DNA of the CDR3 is TGTGCCAGCAGCTTAGTAGCCCGCAGGAGGACCGGGGAGCTGTTTTTT. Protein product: CASSLVARRRTGELFF.

This CDR3 is CASSYAGAYGYTF. CDR3 DNA sequence: TGTGCCAGCAGTTACGCAGGGGCCTATGGCTACACCTTC. The J gene is TRBJ1-2, the V gene TRBV6-5, with TRBD1 as a possible D gene (6 bases). Germline assignment: CDR1 MNHEY and CDR2 SVGAGI. The CDR3 is 13 amino acids. The germline V and J ends were trimmed by 2 bases and 4 bases, with 8 bases remaining between them.

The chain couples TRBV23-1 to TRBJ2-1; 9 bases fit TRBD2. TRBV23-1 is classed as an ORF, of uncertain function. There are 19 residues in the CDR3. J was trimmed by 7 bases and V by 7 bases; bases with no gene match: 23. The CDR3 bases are TGCGCCAGCACCCTTCGTCCCCATGAGGCGGGAGGGGGGGAGAATGAGCAGTTCTTC. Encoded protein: CASTLRPHEAGGGENEQFF.